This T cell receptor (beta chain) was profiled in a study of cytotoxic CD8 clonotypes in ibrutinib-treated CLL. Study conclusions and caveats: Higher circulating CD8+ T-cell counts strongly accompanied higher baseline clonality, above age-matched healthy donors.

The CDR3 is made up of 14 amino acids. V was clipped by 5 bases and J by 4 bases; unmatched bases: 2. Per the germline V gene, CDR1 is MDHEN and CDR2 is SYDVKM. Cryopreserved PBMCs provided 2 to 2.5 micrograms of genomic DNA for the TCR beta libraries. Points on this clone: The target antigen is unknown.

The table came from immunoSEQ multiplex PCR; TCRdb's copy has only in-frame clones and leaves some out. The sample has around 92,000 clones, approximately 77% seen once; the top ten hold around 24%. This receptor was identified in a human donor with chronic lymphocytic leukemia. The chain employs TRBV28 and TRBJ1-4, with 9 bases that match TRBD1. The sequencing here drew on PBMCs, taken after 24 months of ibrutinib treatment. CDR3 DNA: TGTGCCAGCAGTGAGACAGGGGGTAATGAAAAACTGTTTTTT. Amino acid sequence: CASSETGGNEKLFF.